The 21 T cell receptor beta chains given below trace back to one sample, sequenced in a study of blood T cell repertoires in COVID-19. TCRdb keeps only in-frame clones here, not all; method: immunoSEQ multiplex PCR. The sample consists of approximately 220,000 clones, about four fifths of them appearing once. Sequencing was done on a sample of peripheral blood. Receptor source: a woman aged 70-85 years with acute or convalescent COVID-19.

This chain uses TRBV5-6 with TRBJ2-1, with TRBD1 as a possible D gene (5 bases). CDR1 and CDR2 (germline): SGHDT, YYEEEE. The CDR3 runs 13 residues. The germline V and J ends were trimmed by 3 bases and 2 bases, with 6 bases remaining between them. CDR3: CASSWGAYNEQFF. CDR3 in DNA: TGTGCCAGCAGCTGGGGCGCCTACAATGAGCAGTTCTTC.

The chain has TRBV19 and TRBJ1-3, with 10 bases lining up with TRBD1. V was clipped by 6 bases and J by 0 bases; unmatched bases: 14. The CDR3 spans 19 residues. Germline assignment: CDR1 LNHDA and CDR2 SQIVND (reference sequence). CDR3 amino acids: CASSLLGTGVKSSGNTIYF. Here the CDR3 DNA reads TGTGCCAGTAGCCTGCTGGGGACAGGGGTGAAGAGCTCTGGAAACACCATATATTTT.

Comment on this clone: Other nucleotide sequences from this sample produce the same CDR3. The chain recombines TRBV20-1 with TRBJ1-2, with D possibly matching TRBD1 (6 bases). The V gene lost 4 bases and the J gene lost 6 bases, with 9 bases spanning the gap. There are 11 residues in the CDR3. Germline V gene lookup returns CDR1 DFQATT and CDR2 SNEGSKA (reference sequence). The CDR3: CSATGVDGYTF. The CDR3, as DNA: TGCAGTGCTACAGGGGTGGATGGCTACACCTTC.

The chain joins TRBV12-3 or TRBV12-4 to TRBJ1-5; TRBD1 aligns across 7 bases. This CDR3 has 13 residues. V shed 7 bases, J shed 7 bases, and the junction held 7 bases outside the gene matches. The DNA for the CDR3 is TGTGCCAGCACCGCACAGGGGACGCAGCCCCAGCATTTT. Translating it yields CASTAQGTQPQHF.

This clone was counted a single time. The rearrangement joins TRBV5-4 to TRBJ1-1; a possible D gene is TRBD1 (5 bases). V was cut by 3 bases and J by 3 bases, with 18 bases left in between. CDR3 length: 16 residues. CDR1 and CDR2 (germline): SGHNT, YYREEE (reference sequence). This CDR3 reads CASSSPRQGEDTEAFF. CDR3 bases: TGTGCCAGCAGCTCGCCTCGCCAGGGCGAGGACACTGAAGCTTTCTTT.

V usage is TRBV6-2 or TRBV6-3 and J usage is TRBJ1-2; no clear D gene. Germline V gives CDR1 MNHEY, CDR2 SVGEGT. V lost 5 bases, J lost 0 bases, and 13 bases lay in between. The CDR3 totals 15 residues. This CDR3 is CASSEDGDPNYGYTF. CDR3 DNA: TGTGCCAGCAGTGAGGACGGGGATCCTAACTATGGCTACACCTTC.

This clone was counted between two and nine times. J is TRBJ1-4 and V is TRBV9; D perhaps matches TRBD1 (5 bases). The V end was cut by 0 bases, the J end by 3 bases, with 15 bases between. CDR1 and CDR2 from the germline V gene are SGDLS and YYNGEE. The CDR3 contains 17 residues. CDR3 protein: CASSVAGPPFANEKLFF. As DNA, the CDR3 is TGTGCCAGCAGCGTAGCAGGGCCCCCTTTCGCTAATGAAAAACTGTTTTTT.

In the case of this clone: Within the sample, other DNA sequences also encode this same CDR3. The gene calls are TRBV5-4 and TRBJ1-1; a possible D gene is TRBD1 (6 bases). The CDR3 length is 13 residues. V was cut by 2 bases and J by 2 bases, with 7 bases left in between. Germline CDR1 reads SGHNT; CDR2 reads YYREEE (reference sequence). CDR3 coding DNA: TGTGCCAGCAGCTTACAGGGTAACACTGAAGCTTTCTTT. This sequence encodes CASSLQGNTEAFF.

The chain combines TRBV7-2 with TRBJ2-7, with 7 bases matching TRBD1. The length of the CDR3 is 15 residues. The junction had 5 bases not matched to a gene; V was cut back by 1 base and J by 2 bases. Germline V lookup: CDR1 SGHTA, CDR2 FQGNSA. CDR3 nucleotides: TGTGCCAGCAGCTTAGGGGACAGTCCCCCCTACGAGCAGTACTTC. It codes for CASSLGDSPPYEQYF. Drawing the rest from reference TRBV7-2 and TRBJ2-7, the complete variable domain is GAGVSQSPSNKVTEKGKDVELRCDPISGHTALYWYRQSLGQGLEFLIYFQGNSAPDKSGLPSDRFSAERTGGSVSTLTIQRTQQEDSAVYLCASSLGDSPPYEQYFGPGTRLTVT.

The chain has TRBV7-2 and TRBJ2-1; D is possibly TRBD2 (5 bases). From germline, CDR1 is SGHTA and CDR2 FQGNSA. V shed 8 bases and J shed 13 bases, with 21 bases lying between them. The CDR3 is 13 amino acids. The CDR3 protein is CASVRNIAGDQFF. CDR3 coding DNA: TGTGCCAGCGTTAGGAACATCGCCGGGGATCAGTTCTTC.

The CDR3 reads CASSLVTGYEQYF. CDR3 DNA sequence: TGTGCCAGCAGCTTAGTGACAGGTTACGAGCAGTACTTC. The chain has TRBV7-9 and TRBJ2-7; TRBD1 might be the D (6 bases). From germline, CDR1 is SEHNR and CDR2 FQNEAQ (reference sequence). CDR3 length: 13 amino acids. V lost 1 base, J lost 4 bases, and 8 bases lay in between.

In regard to this clone: The sample carries other DNA sequences with the same CDR3. The J gene is TRBJ1-5, the V gene TRBV5-1, with D possibly TRBD1 on 5 matching bases. V was pared by 4 bases and J by 3 bases, with 11 bases between. This CDR3 region has 14 residues. CDR1 SGHRS and CDR2 YFSETQ come from the germline V gene. The CDR3 is CASSPGGANQPQHF. DNA for the CDR3: TGCGCCAGCAGCCCCGGTGGGGCCAATCAGCCCCAGCATTTT.

In DNA, the CDR3 is TGTGCCAGCAATTCAGGGACAGGGGGCTACGAGCAGTACTTC. This codes for CASNSGTGGYEQYF. The chain combines TRBV2 with TRBJ2-7, with TRBD1 matching 11 bases. Germline V lookup: CDR1 SNHLY, CDR2 FYNNEI. J lost 3 bases, V lost 7 bases, and 5 bases had no gene match. The length of the CDR3 is 14 residues.

The CDR3 nucleotides read TGTGCCAGCAGCGCGTTGGTAGCGGGGGCCGGCACAGATACGCAGTATTTT. Its translation is CASSALVAGAGTDTQYF. V gene TRBV5-6 combines with J gene TRBJ2-3; TRBD2 aligns across 9 bases. CDR1 is SGHDT and CDR2 is YYEEEE in the germline V gene. The CDR3 is 17 residues long. With V trimmed by 4 bases and J by 1 base, 10 bases remained unmatched.

The V and J genes are TRBV6-5 and TRBJ1-5, with 7 nucleotides matching TRBD1. In germline, CDR1 is MNHEY, CDR2 SVGAGI. This CDR3 has 14 residues. V gave up 6 bases and J gave up 9 bases; unmatched junction bases: 11. DNA of the CDR3: TGTGCCAGCAGCCGGACAGGCGACAAGTGGCCCCAGCATTTT. This sequence encodes CASSRTGDKWPQHF.

The chain has TRBV4-1 and TRBJ1-3, with D maybe TRBD1 (6 bases). CDR1 and CDR2 from the germline V gene are MGHRA and YSYEKL. V was shortened by 4 bases and J by 3 bases, with 16 bases between the two germline ends. The CDR3 is 16 amino acids. CDR3 loop: CASSLRQEFDGNTIYF. DNA of the CDR3: TGCGCCAGCAGCCTTCGACAGGAGTTCGATGGAAACACCATATATTTT.

This chain uses TRBV6-5 with TRBJ1-5; 7 bases agree with TRBD1. Trimming removed 6 bases from V and 3 bases from J; junction bases left unmatched: 5. Germline V lookup: CDR1 MNHEY, CDR2 SVGAGI. This CDR3 comprises 14 residues. In nucleotides, the CDR3 is TGTGCCAGCAGCGGACAGGTCTCCAATCAGCCCCAGCATTTT. This codes for CASSGQVSNQPQHF.

The V and J genes are TRBV27 and TRBJ2-5; D remains unclear. The V gene's germline CDR1 is MNHEY and CDR2 SMNVEV (reference sequence). The CDR3 has 14 amino acids. V was trimmed by 1 base and J by 1 base, leaving 7 bases between them. CDR3 sequence: CASSLWATQETQYF. In nucleotides, the CDR3 is TGTGCCAGCAGTTTATGGGCTACCCAAGAGACCCAGTACTTC.

In DNA, the CDR3 is TGTGCCAGCAGCGTAGGGTTGAGGGGACAGGGGAGCGACGAGCAGTACTTC. Residues: CASSVGLRGQGSDEQYF. The chain has TRBV9 and TRBJ2-7; 10 bases line up with TRBD1. Germline assignment: CDR1 SGDLS and CDR2 YYNGEE. The CDR3 is made up of 17 amino acids. V lost 0 bases, J lost 5 bases, and 11 bases stayed unmatched. Full variable domain (missing parts from reference TRBV9 and TRBJ2-7): DSGVTQTPKHLITATGQRVTLRCSPRSGDLSVYWYQQSLDQGLQFLIQYYNGEERAKGNILERFSAQQFPDLHSELNLSSLELGDSALYFCASSVGLRGQGSDEQYFGPGTRLTVT.

A note on this clone: The sample holds other DNA sequences that translate to the same CDR3. The chain carries TRBV10-2 and TRBJ1-1, with D perhaps TRBD1 (6 bases). Germline assignment: CDR1 WSHSY and CDR2 SAAADI. The V gene lost 3 bases and the J gene lost 4 bases, with 9 bases spanning the gap. The length of the CDR3 is 13 residues. The CDR3 region has the DNA TGCGCCAGCAGTGAACAGGGTGGCACTGAAGCTTTCTTT. This translates into CASSEQGGTEAFF.

This chain joins TRBV10-3 and TRBJ2-6; D gene unclear. Trimming pared 3 bases from V and 1 base from J, leaving 4 bases between. This CDR3 spans 14 amino acids. CDR1 is ENHRY, CDR2 SYGVKD, per germline. The DNA of the CDR3 is TGTGCCATCAGTGAACGGTCTGGGGCCAACGTCCTGACTTTC. Protein product: CAISERSGANVLTF.